A single sample gave rise to the 13 T cell receptor beta chains below, sequenced in a study of CD8+CD57+ T cells in acquired aplastic anemia. Genomic DNA provided the template from which TCR beta VDJ and CDR3 profiles were obtained. TCRdb reanalysed the reads using MiXCR and keeps one entry per CDR3 protein. The sample consists of about 190,000 distinct CDR3 sequences, around 59% of them appearing once. Specimen: sorted CD4+, CD8+, or CD8+CD57+ T cells (not recorded which) from PBMCs. The receptors were sampled from a human donor in good health, serving as a control.

V gene TRBV7-3 combines with J gene TRBJ1-2; 8 positions match TRBD1. The CDR3 spans 16 residues. Germline loops: CDR1 SGHTA, CDR2 FQGTGA. V was pared by 2 bases and J by 6 bases, with 11 bases of the junction left unmatched. The CDR3 is CASSLWGTGDRDGYTF. As DNA, the CDR3 is TGTGCCAGCAGCTTATGGGGGACAGGAGACAGGGATGGCTACACCTTC.

This clonotype was seen at least ten times. The chain couples TRBV19 to TRBJ1-5; D uncertain. The CDR3 totals 14 residues. Per germline, CDR1 LNHDA and CDR2 SQIVND (reference sequence). V lost 4 bases to trimming and J lost 1 base, with 8 bases between them. The DNA of the CDR3 is TGTGCCAGTAGTAGAGGGAGCAGCAATCAGCCCCAGCATTTT. Translated, it gives CASSRGSSNQPQHF.

The chain recombines TRBV7-2 with TRBJ2-2; possibly TRBD1 for D (6 bases). The CDR3 covers 15 residues. CDR1 and CDR2 from the germline V gene are SGHTA and FQGNSA. The V end was cut by 2 bases, the J end by 6 bases, with 13 bases between. CDR3 in DNA: TGTGCCAGCAGCTTAACAGGGTATGACCCCGGGGAGCTGTTTTTT. It is translated as CASSLTGYDPGELFF.

The chain links TRBV18 to TRBJ2-5; 9 nucleotides align to TRBD1. The CDR3 consists of 16 residues. After removal of 3 bases from V and 5 bases from J, the junction contained 10 bases not matched to a gene. Per the germline V gene, CDR1 is KGHSH and CDR2 is LQKENI. The DNA of the CDR3 is TGTGCCAGCTCACCTTTCCGGGACAGGGAGGTTGAGACCCAGTACTTC. Translated: CASSPFRDREVETQYF.

At least ten counts were recorded for this clonotype. The chain carries TRBV5-8 and TRBJ2-2, with D perhaps TRBD1 (5 bases). There are 14 residues in the CDR3. V gave up 4 bases and J gave up 1 base, with 8 bases separating them. Germline CDR1 reads SGHTS; CDR2 reads YDEGEE. Here the CDR3 reads CASSRQMNTGELFF. CDR3 DNA: TGTGCCAGCAGCCGACAGATGAACACCGGGGAGCTGTTTTTT.

The chain carries TRBV20-1 and TRBJ1-2, with TRBD1 matching 7 bases. V trimming: 3 bases; J trimming: 2 bases; junction bases outside the gene matches: 3. The CDR3 is 13 amino acids. Germline CDR1 reads DFQATT; CDR2 reads SNEGSKA (reference sequence). The DNA for the CDR3 is TGCAGTGCTAGGGACAGGTGGAACTATGGCTACACCTTC. Translating gives CSARDRWNYGYTF.

CDR3 coding DNA: TGTGCCACCAGTGGGCCTAGCACTAGCACAGATACGCAGTATTTT. Its translation is CATSGPSTSTDTQYF. The genes are TRBV24-1 and TRBJ2-3, with D perhaps TRBD2 (5 bases). Germline loops: CDR1 KGHDR, CDR2 SFDVKD. This CDR3 has 15 amino acids. V shed 5 bases and J shed 0 bases, with 11 bases lying between them.

The genes are TRBV10-3 and TRBJ2-3; a weak D match, TRBD2 (5 bases). V lost 5 bases to trimming and J lost 2 bases, with 11 bases between them. Per the germline V gene, CDR1 is ENHRY and CDR2 is SYGVKD. The CDR3 spans 14 residues. The CDR3 coding sequence is TGTGCCATCAGTAGGGAGTCCCTCACAGATACGCAGTATTTT. It codes for CAISRESLTDTQYF.

The chain has TRBV20-1 and TRBJ2-7; possibly TRBD1 for D (6 bases). Trimming left V 0 bases short and J 1 base short, with 10 bases between. The CDR3 length is 14 residues. Germline V CDR1 and CDR2: DFQATT, SNEGSKA (reference sequence). The CDR3: CSAREQGRSYEQYF. The CDR3 bases are TGCAGTGCTAGAGAGCAGGGGCGGTCCTACGAGCAGTACTTC.

This clonotype has just a few counts. This sequence may be a read error, since a much larger clone differs from it by one base. The genes are TRBV9 and TRBJ2-3, with D possibly being TRBD2 (6 bases). V shed 3 bases and J shed 6 bases, with 14 bases lying between them. The V gene's germline CDR1 is SGDLS and CDR2 YYNGEE. There are 14 residues in the CDR3. The CDR3: CASSAGVGLDTQYF. In nucleotides, the CDR3 is TGTGCCAGCAGCGCGGGGGTAGGGTTGGATACGCAGTATTTT. Full variable domain (outside the CDR3, taken from reference TRBV9 and TRBJ2-3): DSGVTQTPKHLITATGQRVTLRCSPRSGDLSVYWYQQSLDQGLQFLIQYYNGEERAKGNILERFSAQQFPDLHSELNLSSLELGDSALYFCASSAGVGLDTQYFGPGTRLTVL.

The V call is TRBV19, the J call TRBJ2-7; D not resolved. Trimming left V 5 bases short and J 2 bases short, with 13 bases between. The CDR3 is 14 residues long. CDR1 LNHDA and CDR2 SQIVND come from the germline V gene (reference sequence). CDR3 coding DNA: TGTGCCAGTAGTTTGGACGGATTCGCCTACGAGCAGTACTTC. This translates into CASSLDGFAYEQYF.

This clonotype showed up just a few times. V is TRBV12-3 or TRBV12-4 and J is TRBJ1-6, with D uncertain. The CDR3 covers 12 residues. V lost 6 bases and J 9 bases, leaving 9 bases between the germline ends. The CDR3 DNA reads TGTGCCAGCAGCGAAAAGGGTTCACCCCTCCACTTT. Its translation: CASSEKGSPLHF.

The table lists this clonotype with a few counts. The rearrangement joins TRBV2 to TRBJ2-7, with D possibly TRBD2 on 6 matching bases. Looked up from germline, CDR1 is SNHLY and CDR2 is FYNNEI. The germline V and J ends were trimmed by 3 bases and 3 bases, with 21 bases remaining between them. The CDR3 extends over 17 amino acids. Here the CDR3 reads CASSDRRVGGVRYEQYF. Written as DNA, the CDR3 is TGTGCCAGCAGTGATCGACGGGTGGGCGGGGTTCGCTACGAGCAGTACTTC.